This is a list of T cell receptor beta chains from one sample in a study of identifying expanded T cells in peripheral blood. Some clones are missing from TCRdb's copy, which holds only in-frame ones; the method was immunoSEQ multiplex PCR. In the table there are about 85,000 clones, 85% to 90% of which are singletons. The sequenced material came from blood. These receptors were collected from a person aged 18 to 69 in good health. The CDR3 runs from the conserved cysteine through the conserved F or W. The order of the fields is V gene, J gene, CDR3 protein.

v_call: TRBV6-5
j_call: TRBJ2-5
cdr3_aa: CASRHGTMTYF

v_call: TRBV6-4
j_call: TRBJ1-2
cdr3_aa: CASSENRGLGYTF

v_call: TRBV10-3
j_call: TRBJ1-4
cdr3_aa: CAIKAATNEKLFF

v_call: TRBV6-4
j_call: TRBJ2-1
cdr3_aa: CASSVVSSGGSNEQFF

v_call: TRBV29-1
j_call: TRBJ2-4
cdr3_aa: CSVSTTTGVRGIQYF

v_call: TRBV5-1
j_call: TRBJ1-2
cdr3_aa: CASSLMVGRRAGGYTF

v_call: TRBV7-2
j_call: TRBJ2-5
cdr3_aa: CASSLGTETQYF

v_call: TRBV4-2
j_call: TRBJ2-3
cdr3_aa: CASSPWGRVGTDTQYF

v_call: TRBV6-5
j_call: TRBJ1-6
cdr3_aa: CASSKTGGAFLHF

v_call: TRBV4-1
j_call: TRBJ1-1
cdr3_aa: CASSQVLWTMNTEAFF

v_call: TRBV25-1
j_call: TRBJ2-5
cdr3_aa: CASSGWTGTETQYF

v_call: TRBV30
j_call: TRBJ2-3
cdr3_aa: CAWSVSTDTQYF

v_call: TRBV27
j_call: TRBJ2-2
cdr3_aa: CASSFGRAANTGELFF

v_call: TRBV6-1
j_call: TRBJ1-5
cdr3_aa: CASSGRTTNSNQPQHF

v_call: TRBV5-4
j_call: TRBJ2-3
cdr3_aa: CASSSEYDRDTQYF

v_call: TRBV28
j_call: TRBJ1-2
cdr3_aa: CASRSGGPSYTF

v_call: TRBV2
j_call: TRBJ1-1
cdr3_aa: CASSEAKFTEAFF

v_call: TRBV5-1
j_call: TRBJ1-6
cdr3_aa: CASSFDGGSYNSPLHF

v_call: TRBV6-5
j_call: TRBJ1-1
cdr3_aa: CASSYRWSNTEAFF

v_call: TRBV19
j_call: TRBJ2-2
cdr3_aa: CASSSTGTEGAGELFF

v_call: TRBV4-3
j_call: TRBJ2-7
cdr3_aa: CASSQATGKYEQYF

v_call: TRBV5-4
j_call: TRBJ2-7
cdr3_aa: CASSLRSQGYEQYF

v_call: TRBV28
j_call: TRBJ2-7
cdr3_aa: CASSLFGRPHEQYF

v_call: TRBV2
j_call: TRBJ2-3
cdr3_aa: CASSQGQFTDTQYF

v_call: TRBV27
j_call: TRBJ1-3
cdr3_aa: CASSLYRPADGNTIYF

v_call: TRBV7-8
j_call: TRBJ1-3
cdr3_aa: CASSLARAQYSGNTIYF

v_call: TRBV10-3
j_call: TRBJ2-1
cdr3_aa: CAIIYRDRGELIHNEQFF

v_call: TRBV29-1
j_call: TRBJ2-1
cdr3_aa: CSSWLGDYNEQFF

v_call: TRBV7-9
j_call: TRBJ2-5
cdr3_aa: CASSLASLETQYF

v_call: TRBV7-2
j_call: TRBJ1-4
cdr3_aa: CASSPRVLDRGTNEKLFF

v_call: TRBV10-1
j_call: TRBJ1-1
cdr3_aa: CASLRDRVTEAFF

v_call: TRBV6-5
j_call: TRBJ2-3
cdr3_aa: CASSYGGSSTDTQYF

v_call: TRBV4-3
j_call: TRBJ1-4
cdr3_aa: CASSQDLGQAINEKLFF

v_call: TRBV12-1
j_call: TRBJ2-3
cdr3_aa: CASSGRVGRAEPSTDTQYF

v_call: TRBV27
j_call: TRBJ2-5
cdr3_aa: CASSSGIGQGRETQYF

v_call: TRBV7-2
j_call: TRBJ2-2
cdr3_aa: CASSLDRGTGELFF

v_call: TRBV28
j_call: TRBJ1-5
cdr3_aa: CASNPPPGGYQPQHF

v_call: TRBV7-2
j_call: TRBJ2-3
cdr3_aa: CASSPQAAGGRRTDTQYF

v_call: TRBV6-5
j_call: TRBJ1-1
cdr3_aa: CASTSTKNTEAFF

v_call: TRBV9
j_call: TRBJ2-1
cdr3_aa: CASNVGVSSYNEQFF

v_call: TRBV13
j_call: TRBJ1-2
cdr3_aa: CASSLEVANYGYTF

v_call: TRBV6-1
j_call: TRBJ1-1
cdr3_aa: CASSEKPLGTEAFF

v_call: TRBV4-1
j_call: TRBJ2-3
cdr3_aa: CASSQDGRTDTQYF